The 23 T cell receptor beta chains below were found in one sample sequenced in a study of OX40 agonist ivuxolimab in advanced cancers. The method was immunoSEQ multiplex PCR; TCRdb's version includes in-frame clones alone and lacks a portion of them. The data show some 58,000 clones, with around four fifths seen just once and 3.5% to 4% held by the top ten. The sequencing used CD4+ or CD8+ T cells sorted from blood, collected in a trial of the OX40 agonist ivuxolimab. The receptor set was obtained from an adult with an advanced solid tumor such as melanoma, head and neck, liver or kidney cancer.

The V gene is TRBV5-6, the J gene TRBJ2-7; D is unclear. CDR3 length: 12 amino acids. The germline V and J ends were trimmed by 0 bases and 7 bases, with 8 bases remaining between them. The germline V gene has CDR1 SGHDT and CDR2 YYEEEE. In DNA, the CDR3 is TGTGCCAGCAGCTTGGAAGCTGGGGAGCAGTACTTC. Amino acid sequence: CASSLEAGEQYF. Together with reference TRBV5-6 and TRBJ2-7, the CDR3 gives the full variable domain: DAGVTQSPTHLIKTRGQQVTLRCSPKSGHDTVSWYQQALGQGPQFIFQYYEEEERQRGNFPDRFSGHQFPNYSSELNVNALLLGDSALYLCASSLEAGEQYFGPGTRLTVT.

The V gene is TRBV19, the J gene TRBJ2-6; D gene unclear. V lost 0 bases, J lost 0 bases, and 18 bases lay in between. This CDR3 is built from 20 residues. Germline CDR1 reads LNHDA; CDR2 reads SQIVND (reference sequence). The CDR3, as DNA: TGTGCCAGTAGTATAGATCGATGGAAGGTCCTCAGCTCTGGGGCCAACGTCCTGACTTTC. Its translation: CASSIDRWKVLSSGANVLTF.

The chain links TRBV18 to TRBJ2-3, with TRBD2 matching over 11 bases. Germline CDR1 and CDR2: KGHSH and LQKENI. V lost 6 bases and J lost 13; bases outside the gene matches: 9. The CDR3 length is 13 residues. The CDR3 bases are TGTGCCAGCTCCCGCGAAGAGACTAGCGGGAAGTATTTT. Translation: CASSREETSGKYF.

The table lists this clone with a count of one. The chain uses TRBV4-3 and TRBJ2-1, with 10 positions matching TRBD2. The CDR3 is 16 residues long. Germline lookup yields CDR1 LGHNA and CDR2 YSLEER. Germline trimming cut 3 bases from V and 5 bases from J; bases unmatched to any gene: 7. The CDR3 nucleotides are TGCGCCAGCAGCCATTTTCTAGCGGGAGTAAACAATGAGCAGTTCTTC. The encoded protein is CASSHFLAGVNNEQFF.

The V call is TRBV5-1, the J call TRBJ1-2; weak D call: TRBD1 (5 bases). Germline V CDR1 and CDR2: SGHRS, YFSETQ. The germline V and J ends were trimmed by 4 bases and 4 bases, with 14 bases remaining between them. The CDR3 is made up of 14 amino acids. The CDR3 DNA is TGCGCCAGCAGCACCCTCGGGACGGTCTATGGCTACACCTTC. This gives the protein CASSTLGTVYGYTF.

The chain is built from TRBV19 and TRBJ2-3; D assignment may be TRBD1 or TRBD2 (5 bases each). The CDR3 extends over 14 amino acids. The V gene lost 2 bases and the J gene lost 8 bases, with 14 bases spanning the gap. Per germline, CDR1 LNHDA and CDR2 SQIVND (reference sequence). The CDR3 spells CASSILAGAGTQYF. The CDR3 DNA reads as TGTGCCAGTAGTATACTCGCCGGGGCGGGTACGCAGTATTTT.

This chain connects TRBV29-1 to TRBJ2-5, with 8 positions matching TRBD2. The J call may be mistaken, given a closer DNA end match to TRBJ2-7. This CDR3 spans 14 amino acids. The germline V gene encodes CDR1 SQVTM and CDR2 ANQGSEA. The CDR3 DNA is TGCAGCGTTGGCGGGGTAGCGGGATTCACCGAGCAGTACTTC. Amino acid sequence: CSVGGVAGFTEQYF.

J is TRBJ2-3 and V is TRBV7-9, with 13 bases identical to TRBD2. The CDR3 spans 17 residues. V was clipped by 5 bases and J by 2 bases; unmatched bases: 7. Germline CDR1 SEHNR, CDR2 FQNEAQ (reference sequence). DNA of the CDR3: TGTGCCAGCAGCCAAGGACTAGCGGGAGACAACACAGATACGCAGTATTTT. Protein product: CASSQGLAGDNTDTQYF.

This chain uses TRBV5-1 with TRBJ2-7; 9 nucleotides align to TRBD1. This CDR3 is built from 19 residues. Germline lookup yields CDR1 SGHRS and CDR2 YFSETQ. J was trimmed by 1 base and V by 2 bases; bases with no gene match: 16. The CDR3 region has the DNA TGCGCCAGCAGCTTCTCCGGGACAGGGTCACTAGCAGTGTCCTACGAGCAGTACTTC. The encoded protein is CASSFSGTGSLAVSYEQYF.

This clone was seen a few times. The chain is built from TRBV7-2 and TRBJ2-1; no clear D. CDR3 length: 13 residues. Germline lookup yields CDR1 SGHTA and CDR2 FQGNSA. The ends were cut back, 0 bases at V and 5 bases at J, with 5 bases in the middle. CDR3 DNA sequence: TGTGCCAGCAGCTTAGCTAGAAACAATGAGCAGTTCTTC. This gives the protein CASSLARNNEQFF. The complete variable domain, with remaining parts taken from reference TRBV7-2 and TRBJ2-1, reads GAGVSQSPSNKVTEKGKDVELRCDPISGHTALYWYRQSLGQGLEFLIYFQGNSAPDKSGLPSDRFSAERTGGSVSTLTIQRTQQEDSAVYLCASSLARNNEQFFGPGTRLTVL.

The chain has TRBV21-1 and TRBJ2-6; the D call TRBD2 from the table was never checked on the DNA. TRBV21-1 is an annotated pseudogene. The CDR3 spans 19 residues. CDR3: CASSSVGGGGGSGANVLTF. The CDR3 bases are TGTGCCAGCAGCTCCGTGGGAGGGGGGGGTGGCTCTGGGGCCAACGTCCTGACTTTC.

This clone appeared once. The chain is built from TRBV27 and TRBJ2-7; tentative D call: TRBD2 (6 bases). The CDR3 loop spans 15 amino acids. Trimming left V 3 bases short and J 2 bases short, with 14 bases between. Germline V gene sequence: CDR1 MNHEY, CDR2 SMNVEV (reference sequence). This chain's CDR3 is CASSFRGSGPYEQYF. CDR3 DNA sequence: TGTGCCAGCAGTTTTCGGGGGAGCGGCCCCTACGAGCAGTACTTC.

The chain combines TRBV5-1 with TRBJ2-5, with D perhaps matching TRBD1 (5 bases). The CDR3 has 14 amino acids. In germline, CDR1 is SGHRS, CDR2 YFSETQ. Trimming shortened V by 6 bases and J by 3 bases, and 15 bases separated the two germline ends. The CDR3: CASKPGRVEETQYF. CDR3 sequence (DNA): TGCGCCAGCAAACCCGGCAGGGTTGAAGAGACCCAGTACTTC.

The chain is built from TRBV14 and TRBJ2-1; no firm D call. Trimming stripped 1 base from V and 4 bases from J, with 17 bases between. Germline CDR1 is SGHDN and CDR2 is FVKESK. The length of the CDR3 is 17 residues. CDR3 nucleotides: TGTGCCAGCAGCCAAGGACCCTTTCCTCCCACTTACAATGAGCAGTTCTTC. It is translated as CASSQGPFPPTYNEQFF. Using reference TRBV14 and TRBJ2-1 for the parts outside the CDR3, the full variable domain is EAGVTQFPSHSVIEKGQTVTLRCDPISGHDNLYWYRRVMGKEIKFLLHFVKESKQDESGMPNNRFLAERTGGTYSTLKVQPAELEDSGVYFCASSQGPFPPTYNEQFFGPGTRLTVL.

This chain uses TRBV6-5 with TRBJ1-6, with D perhaps TRBD1 (5 bases). The CDR3 contains 16 residues. V shed 2 bases and J shed 4 bases, with 12 bases lying between them. Germline-derived CDR1 and CDR2 are MNHEY and SVGAGI. The CDR3 DNA reads as TGTGCCAGCAGTTACGTGTCAGGGCAGTATAATTCACCCCTCCACTTT. Amino acid sequence: CASSYVSGQYNSPLHF.

The chain is built from TRBV9 and TRBJ1-3, with D perhaps TRBD1 (6 bases). Germline CDR1 reads SGDLS; CDR2 reads YYNGEE. The V end was cut by 2 bases, the J end by 0 bases, with 12 bases between. The length of the CDR3 is 16 residues. The CDR3 loop reads CASSVRQAPSGNTIYF. Here the CDR3 DNA reads TGTGCCAGCAGCGTGCGACAGGCCCCCTCTGGAAACACCATATATTTT.

The chain carries TRBV5-1 and TRBJ2-2; tentatively, D is TRBD1 (5 bases). Germline loops: CDR1 SGHRS, CDR2 YFSETQ. V lost 1 base to trimming and J lost 4 bases, with 5 bases between them. CDR3 length: 13 amino acids. The CDR3 sequence: CASSLQGTGELFF. The CDR3 DNA is TGCGCCAGCAGCTTGCAGGGCACCGGGGAGCTGTTTTTT.

The V and J genes are TRBV4-3 and TRBJ2-3, with 7 positions matching TRBD1. The CDR3 is 15 residues long. V shed 5 bases, J shed 11 bases, and the junction held 16 bases outside the gene matches. Germline V lookup: CDR1 LGHNA, CDR2 YSLEER. DNA of the CDR3: TGCGCCAGCAGCAAAACCCTTGAACGGGACAGCGGGCAGTATTTT. Translated, it gives CASSKTLERDSGQYF.

The rearrangement joins TRBV10-3 to TRBJ1-1; D perhaps matches TRBD1 (5 bases). V lost 3 bases and J lost 3, with 11 bases in between. The CDR3 totals 14 residues. Germline V CDR1 and CDR2: ENHRY, SYGVKD. The CDR3 reads CAISERGTDTEAFF. As DNA, the CDR3 is TGTGCCATCAGTGAAAGGGGCACGGACACTGAAGCTTTCTTT.

The chain joins TRBV4-1 to TRBJ2-3; 9 bases fit TRBD2. The CDR3 sequence is 16 residues long. J lost 3 bases, V lost 4 bases, and 8 bases had no gene match. CDR1 is MGHRA and CDR2 is YSYEKL in the germline V gene. In DNA form, the CDR3 reads TGCGCCAGCAGCCGTAATAGCGGGAGTCAAACAGATACGCAGTATTTT. As protein: CASSRNSGSQTDTQYF.

The chain joins TRBV28 to TRBJ2-5; D uncertain. V gave up 4 bases and J gave up 4 bases, with 10 bases separating them. The CDR3 is 13 amino acids. The germline CDR1 and CDR2 sequences are MDHEN and SYDVKM. The CDR3 loop reads CASSSFTRETQYF. The CDR3 DNA reads TGTGCCAGCAGTTCCTTCACCCGAGAGACCCAGTACTTC.

The V gene is TRBV27, the J gene TRBJ1-1; 7 nucleotides line up with TRBD1. Losses at the gene ends were 5 bases for V and 1 base for J; bases not matched to a gene: 4. The CDR3 covers 14 residues. CDR1 and CDR2 (germline): MNHEY, SMNVEV (reference sequence). In DNA form, the CDR3 reads TGTGCCAGCAGTAAGGGACAGAGGAACACTGAAGCTTTCTTT. Its translation: CASSKGQRNTEAFF.

On this clone: It is unclear where the CDR3 begins or ends on the DNA, so no DNA is shown, and the CDR3 is as TCRdb lists it. This chain connects TRBV29-1 to TRBJ2-2; the table's D call, TRBD1, has no DNA check behind it. The CDR3 extends over 13 residues, inclusive of both ends. Germline CDR1 SQVTM, CDR2 ANQGSEA. CDR3 in amino acids: CSVILTGPGSCFF.